These 22 T cell receptor beta chains were all obtained from the same sample, sequenced in a study of CD8 T cells in ankylosing spondylitis. TCRdb used MiXCR to reprocess the 5' RACE reads, holding one entry per CDR3 protein. The sample yields about 92,000 distinct CDR3 sequences, about 8.1% seen once. The sample taken for sequencing was blood, either unsorted or a sorted T cell fraction (not recorded which). The receptors here all came from a male donor with ankylosing spondylitis or in good health (not recorded which).

This clonotype was observed many times. The V and J genes are TRBV9 and TRBJ2-7; D may be TRBD2 (5 bases). The CDR3 has 14 amino acids. Trimming took 0 bases from V and 3 from J, leaving 10 bases between them. Germline CDR1 reads SGDLS; CDR2 reads YYNGEE. The CDR3 coding sequence is TGTGCCAGCAGCGTAGCTCGGGATTTCTACGAGCAGTACTTC. Translating gives CASSVARDFYEQYF.

This clonotype was detected ten times or more. V is TRBV20-1 and J is TRBJ2-1; no reliable D call. V shed 0 bases and J shed 7 bases, with 16 bases lying between them. The CDR3 loop spans 15 amino acids. Per the germline V gene, CDR1 is DFQATT and CDR2 is SNEGSKA (reference sequence). The DNA of the CDR3 is TGCAGTGCTAGAGATTCTCGCCTAGGATCGAATGAGCAGTTCTTC. Residues: CSARDSRLGSNEQFF.

A few counts support this clonotype. This chain links TRBV5-1 with TRBJ1-1; 8 bases match TRBD1. Germline CDR1 SGHRS, CDR2 YFSETQ. V gave up 3 bases and J gave up 3 bases; unmatched junction bases: 7. This CDR3 has 15 residues. The CDR3 is CASSSDQGAYTEAFF. CDR3 nucleotides: TGCGCCAGCAGCTCCGATCAGGGGGCCTACACTGAAGCTTTCTTT.

The table lists this clonotype with many counts. J is TRBJ2-3 and V is TRBV20-1; TRBD2 is a possible D gene (6 bases). CDR1 is DFQATT and CDR2 is SNEGSKA in the germline V gene (reference sequence). The V gene lost 4 bases and the J gene lost 7 bases, with 27 bases spanning the gap. The CDR3 spans 17 residues. DNA of the CDR3: TGCAGTGCTACCCGAAAGGGACTGGTAGCAGTCCAGTATACGCAGTATTTT. Its translation: CSATRKGLVAVQYTQYF.

This clonotype appeared many times. The rearrangement joins TRBV2 to TRBJ2-7; TRBD1 matches 11 bases. V shed 5 bases, J shed 2 bases, and the junction held 5 bases outside the gene matches. Germline V lookup: CDR1 SNHLY, CDR2 FYNNEI. The CDR3 covers 15 residues. This CDR3 reads CASSRTGGLTYEQYF. The CDR3 DNA is TGTGCCAGCAGTAGGACAGGGGGCCTTACCTACGAGCAGTACTTC.

There are many counts of this clonotype. This chain joins TRBV12-3 or TRBV12-4 and TRBJ1-1; perhaps TRBD1 as D (5 bases). CDR3 length equals 13 residues. Trimming took 8 bases from V and 0 from J, leaving 10 bases between them. The CDR3 DNA follows: TGTGCCAGCGCGGGGGGATTGAACACTGAAGCTTTCTTT. It is translated as CASAGGLNTEAFF.

Many counts were recorded for this clonotype. The chain is built from TRBV5-1 and TRBJ2-7, with a weak D call TRBD2 (6 bases). V was trimmed by 0 bases and J by 1 base, leaving 8 bases between them. Germline lookup yields CDR1 SGHRS and CDR2 YFSETQ. This CDR3 region has 14 residues. The CDR3 DNA sequence: TGCGCCAGCAGCTTGGATGCGGGGTCCTACGAGCAGTACTTC. Amino acids: CASSLDAGSYEQYF.

The sample holds many counts of this clonotype. This sequence joins TRBV5-1 and TRBJ2-7; D uncertain. There are 13 residues in the CDR3. V was cut by 0 bases and J by 6 bases, with 10 bases left in between. Germline lookup yields CDR1 SGHRS and CDR2 YFSETQ. CDR3 sequence reads: CASSLALDGEQYF. The CDR3 DNA is TGCGCCAGCAGCTTGGCCTTGGATGGCGAGCAGTACTTC.

This clonotype showed up many times. This rearrangement joins TRBV20-1 to TRBJ2-7; no clear D. CDR3 length equals 14 residues. V shed 1 base and J shed 3 bases, with 13 bases lying between them. Germline CDR1 is DFQATT and CDR2 is SNEGSKA (reference sequence). The CDR3 loop reads CSARGATRIYEQYF. In DNA form, the CDR3 reads TGCAGTGCTAGAGGCGCGACAAGGATCTACGAGCAGTACTTC.

This clonotype has ten or more counts. V and J are TRBV7-2 and TRBJ2-1; 10 bases are a match to TRBD2. Germline CDR1 and CDR2: SGHTA and FQGNSA. The CDR3 runs 16 residues. The junction had 6 bases not matched to a gene; V was cut back by 3 bases and J by 4 bases. The CDR3 nucleotides read TGTGCCAGCAGCTTGATTAGCGGGGGGTATTACAATGAGCAGTTCTTC. This gives the protein CASSLISGGYYNEQFF.

This clonotype was seen at least ten times. The chain employs TRBV5-1 and TRBJ2-1; D might be TRBD1 or TRBD2, each matching 5 bases. From germline, CDR1 is SGHRS and CDR2 YFSETQ. The CDR3 runs 13 residues. With 4 bases removed from V and 10 bases from J, the gap between germline ends came to 15 bases. CDR3 in DNA: TGCGCCAGCAGCCTGAGAGGGGCCCGGGAGCAGTTCTTC. Encoded protein: CASSLRGAREQFF.

This clonotype was counted ten times or more. The chain employs TRBV9 and TRBJ2-7; TRBD2 aligns across 11 bases. Germline V gene lookup returns CDR1 SGDLS and CDR2 YYNGEE. The junction had 5 bases not matched to a gene; V was cut back by 2 bases and J by 7 bases. The length of the CDR3 is 14 residues. The CDR3 sequence is CASSVSGGAGEQYF. The CDR3 region has the DNA TGTGCCAGCAGCGTTAGCGGGGGGGCCGGAGAGCAGTACTTC.

This clonotype showed up many times. The V and J genes are TRBV5-1 and TRBJ2-2, with no clear D. The V end lost 4 bases, the J end lost 6 bases, and 7 bases lay between the germline ends. The CDR3 contains 12 residues. The germline CDR1 and CDR2 sequences are SGHRS and YFSETQ. The CDR3 here is CASSPVPGELFF. CDR3 nucleotides: TGCGCCAGCAGCCCAGTACCCGGGGAGCTGTTTTTT.

The sample holds many counts of this clonotype. The gene calls are TRBV5-1 and TRBJ2-1; D possibly corresponds to TRBD1 (7 bases). There are 14 residues in the CDR3. Germline CDR1 reads SGHRS; CDR2 reads YFSETQ. With 6 bases removed from V and 7 bases from J, the gap between germline ends came to 17 bases. Written as DNA, the CDR3 is TGCGCCAGCACCCACAGGGGAGGTGGGAATGAGCAGTTCTTC. Translation gives CASTHRGGGNEQFF.

Regarding this clonotype: A read error is possible here, since a much larger clone lies one base away. The rearrangement uses TRBV2 and TRBJ2-6, with no clear D. Germline CDR1 reads SNHLY; CDR2 reads FYNNEI. The CDR3 runs to 15 residues. In DNA, the CDR3 is TGTGGCAGCAGTGAAGTCAGGACTGGGGCCAACGTCCTGACTTTC. Amino acid sequence: CGSSEVRTGANVLTF. Complete variable domain (other parts from reference TRBV2 and TRBJ2-6): EPEVTQTPSHQVTQMGQEVILRCVPISNHLYFYWYRQILGQKVEFLVSFYNNEISEKSEIFDDQFSVERPDGSNFTLKIRSTKLEDSAMYFCGSSEVRTGANVLTFGAGSRLTVL.

The chain recombines TRBV7-2 with TRBJ2-7; possible D gene TRBD2, 6 bases. The V end lost 1 base, the J end lost 4 bases, and 11 bases lay between the germline ends. The CDR3 is made up of 14 amino acids. The germline V gene has CDR1 SGHTA and CDR2 FQGNSA. The CDR3 loop reads CASSLGAGAYEQYF. DNA of the CDR3: TGTGCCAGCAGCTTAGGAGCGGGTGCGTACGAGCAGTACTTC.

This clonotype has at least ten counts. This chain uses TRBV25-1 with TRBJ2-5, with no clear D. V lost 3 bases to trimming and J lost 9 bases, with 11 bases between them. The V gene's germline CDR1 is MGHDK and CDR2 SYGVNS. CDR3 length: 12 amino acids. CDR3 bases: TGTGCCAGCAGTGAGTCTCCTGGGTCCCAGTACTTC. It encodes CASSESPGSQYF.

This clonotype was detected ten times or more. The V call is TRBV6-1, the J call TRBJ2-3, with D possibly TRBD2 on 7 matching bases. CDR1 and CDR2 (germline): MNHNS, SASEGT. Trimming cost V 3 bases and J 6 bases, with 16 bases left between them. This CDR3 comprises 15 residues. The DNA for the CDR3 is TGTGCCAGCAGTGACGGGGGGCAGGGTGCTGATACGCAGTATTTT. Translating gives CASSDGGQGADTQYF.

A few counts support this clonotype. This chain joins TRBV19 and TRBJ1-1; 9 bases map to TRBD1. Looked up from germline, CDR1 is LNHDA and CDR2 is SQIVND (reference sequence). There are 15 residues in the CDR3. J gave up 3 bases and V 2 bases, and 4 bases lay outside the gene matches. CDR3 in DNA: TGTGCCAGTAGTATAAGGCGGGACAGGGACACTGAAGCTTTCTTT. Protein: CASSIRRDRDTEAFF.

This clonotype came up many times. The chain uses TRBV7-3 and TRBJ1-5; D perhaps matches TRBD1 (5 bases). Trimming took 5 bases from V and 2 from J, leaving 25 bases between them. This CDR3 region has 19 residues. The germline CDR1 and CDR2 sequences are SGHTA and FQGTGA. The CDR3 loop reads CASSPPGCVGGVRNQPQHF. CDR3 sequence (DNA): TGTGCCAGCAGCCCCCCCGGCTGCGTGGGGGGGGTGCGCAATCAGCCCCAGCATTTT. Full variable domain (remainder filled in from reference TRBV7-3 and TRBJ1-5): GAGVSQTPSNKVTEKGKYVELRCDPISGHTALYWYRQSLGQGPEFLIYFQGTGAADDSGLPNDRFFAVRPEGSVSTLKIQRTERGDSAVYLCASSPPGCVGGVRNQPQHFGDGTRLSIL.

In this sample, this clonotype turned up many times. The chain recombines TRBV4-2 with TRBJ2-1; TRBD2 might be the D (5 bases). Trimming removed 3 bases from V and 0 bases from J, with 12 bases in between. CDR3 length: 16 residues. The germline CDR1 and CDR2 sequences are LGHNA and YNFKEQ. The CDR3 spells CASSQARGSSYNEQFF. DNA for the CDR3: TGTGCCAGCAGCCAGGCCCGGGGAAGCTCCTACAATGAGCAGTTCTTC.

The sample holds a few counts of this clonotype. The chain uses TRBV20-1 and TRBJ1-5; D call uncertain. V gave up 6 bases and J gave up 2 bases, with 14 bases separating them. This CDR3 region has 14 residues. Germline-derived CDR1 and CDR2 are DFQATT and SNEGSKA (reference sequence). The CDR3 nucleotides are TGCAGTGCGAGGACCGGGATAGGCAATCAGCCCCAGCATTTT. It translates to CSARTGIGNQPQHF.